This T cell receptor (beta chain) was sequenced for a study of T cell clonality in common variable immunodeficiency. Study-wide points: Common variable immunodeficiency TCR beta sequences reportedly had fewer deletions and N-nucleotide insertions. CVID patient heterogeneity limited repertoire-clinical complication correlations.

Between the trimmed V and J ends, which lost 6 bases and 0 bases, there was a span of 11 bases. The V gene's germline CDR1 is SGHDN and CDR2 FVKESK. The CDR3 has 15 residues. Most patients and controls had Caucasian heritage. This clone was detected ten times or more. Antigen specificity is unknown. The read gets to within 3 residues of the CDR3 end, and the germline J gene fills in the rest. Data came from immunoSEQ multiplex PCR; TCRdb stores just in-frame clones and leaves some out. The sample contains roughly 58,000 clones, none of them singletons. The chain couples TRBV14 to TRBJ2-2; tentative D call: TRBD1 (6 bases). The source material was peripheral blood mononuclear cells. The receptor comes from a person aged 18-69 years in good health. The CDR3 bases that were read are TGTGCCAGCAGTTTGTCAGGGGCGAACACCGGGGAG. Its protein is CASSLSGANTGE. The CDR3 reads in full as CASSLSGANTGELFF.